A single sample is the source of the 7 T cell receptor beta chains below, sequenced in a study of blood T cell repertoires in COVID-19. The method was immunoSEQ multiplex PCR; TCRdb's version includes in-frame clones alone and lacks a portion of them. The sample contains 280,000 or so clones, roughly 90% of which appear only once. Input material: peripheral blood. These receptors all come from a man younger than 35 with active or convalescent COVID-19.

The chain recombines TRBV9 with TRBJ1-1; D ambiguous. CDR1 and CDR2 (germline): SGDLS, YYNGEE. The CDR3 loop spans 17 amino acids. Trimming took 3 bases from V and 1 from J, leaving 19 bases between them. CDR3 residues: CASSGPGGGPGNTEAFF. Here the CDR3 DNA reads TGTGCCAGCAGCGGACCAGGTGGAGGGCCTGGGAACACTGAAGCTTTCTTT. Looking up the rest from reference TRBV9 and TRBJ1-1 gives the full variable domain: DSGVTQTPKHLITATGQRVTLRCSPRSGDLSVYWYQQSLDQGLQFLIQYYNGEERAKGNILERFSAQQFPDLHSELNLSSLELGDSALYFCASSGPGGGPGNTEAFFGQGTRLTVV.

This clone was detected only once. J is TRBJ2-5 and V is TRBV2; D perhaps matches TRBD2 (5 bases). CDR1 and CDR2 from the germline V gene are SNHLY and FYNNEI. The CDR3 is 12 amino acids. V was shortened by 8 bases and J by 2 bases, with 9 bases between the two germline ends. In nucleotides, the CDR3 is TGTGCCAGCTCCCCGGGGCAAGAGACCCAGTACTTC. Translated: CASSPGQETQYF. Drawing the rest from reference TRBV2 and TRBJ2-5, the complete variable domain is EPEVTQTPSHQVTQMGQEVILRCVPISNHLYFYWYRQILGQKVEFLVSFYNNEISEKSEIFDDQFSVERPDGSNFTLKIRSTKLEDSAMYFCASSPGQETQYFGPGTRLLVL.

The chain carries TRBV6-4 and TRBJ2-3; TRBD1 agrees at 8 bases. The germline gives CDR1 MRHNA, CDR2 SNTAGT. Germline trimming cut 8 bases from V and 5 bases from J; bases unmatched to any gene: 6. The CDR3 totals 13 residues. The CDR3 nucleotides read TGTGCCAGCGCCAGGGGGCGCGAAGATACGCAGTATTTT. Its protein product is CASARGREDTQYF.

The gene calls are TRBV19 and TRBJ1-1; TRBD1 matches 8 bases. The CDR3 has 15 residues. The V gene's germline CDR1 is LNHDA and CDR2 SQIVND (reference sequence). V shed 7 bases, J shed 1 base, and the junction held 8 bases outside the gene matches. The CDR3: CASNKQGGTNTEAFF. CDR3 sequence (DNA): TGTGCCAGTAACAAACAGGGGGGGACGAACACTGAAGCTTTCTTT.

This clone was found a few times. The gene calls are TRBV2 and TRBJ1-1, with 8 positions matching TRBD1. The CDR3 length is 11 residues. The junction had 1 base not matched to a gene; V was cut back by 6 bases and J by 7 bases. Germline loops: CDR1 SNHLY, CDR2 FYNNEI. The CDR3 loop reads CASRTGDEAFF. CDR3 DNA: TGTGCCAGCAGGACAGGGGATGAAGCTTTCTTT.

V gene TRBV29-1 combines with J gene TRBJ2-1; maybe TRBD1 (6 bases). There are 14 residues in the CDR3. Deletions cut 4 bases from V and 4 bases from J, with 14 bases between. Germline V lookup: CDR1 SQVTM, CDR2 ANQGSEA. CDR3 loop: CSVARRGEYNEQFF. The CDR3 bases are TGCAGCGTTGCCCGCAGGGGAGAGTACAATGAGCAGTTCTTC.

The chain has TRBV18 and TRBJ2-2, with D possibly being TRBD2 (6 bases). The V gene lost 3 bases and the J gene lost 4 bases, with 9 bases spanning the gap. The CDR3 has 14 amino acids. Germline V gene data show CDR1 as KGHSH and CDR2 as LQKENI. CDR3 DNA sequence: TGTGCCAGCTCACCGAAGACTAGCACCGGGGAGCTGTTTTTT. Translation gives CASSPKTSTGELFF.